This entry concerns a single TCR beta chain. Sequencing used immunoSEQ multiplex PCR; TCRdb keeps in-frame clones, though not all of them. This table holds 15,000 to 25,000 clones, around four fifths found once. This CDR3 contains 13 residues. Germline assignment: CDR1 MDHEN and CDR2 SYDVKM. Trimming cost V 3 bases and J 6 bases, with 8 bases left between them. The record originates from a study of preoperative IRX-2 immunotherapy in early breast cancer. The treatment here: preoperative locoregional IRX-2 cytokine immunotherapy. Patients received preoperative, locoregional IRX-2 cytokine immunotherapy in a phase Ib study.

The V and J genes are TRBV28 and TRBJ2-2, with unresolved D. This specimen was lymph node tissue, taken after IRX-2 immunotherapy. This receptor was taken from a human donor with breast cancer. CDR3 protein: CASSLGGSGELFF. DNA of the CDR3: TGTGCCAGCAGTTTGGGTGGATCCGGGGAGCTGTTTTTT.